This entry features one TCR beta chain sequence. J gave up 5 bases and V 0 bases, and 13 bases lay outside the gene matches. This CDR3 spans 18 amino acids. Per germline, CDR1 MRHNA and CDR2 SNTAGT. TCRdb's copy holds only in-frame clones and misses some; the assay was immunoSEQ multiplex PCR. The repertoire holds around 180,000 clones, with just over 90% as singletons. This record comes from a study of T cell responses to AZD1222 COVID-19 vaccine. This chain joins TRBV6-4 and TRBJ2-7, with 10 bases fitting TRBD1. This TCR derives from an adult in good health. Sequenced material: peripheral blood, taken on day 0 of AZD1222 vaccination. As DNA, the CDR3 is TGTGCCAGCAGTGACTCGCCCCCCGTATGGACAGGGGGGCACGAGCAGTACTTC. Amino acids: CASSDSPPVWTGGHEQYF.